These 9 T cell receptor beta chains came from one sample sequenced in a study of cytomegalovirus exposure and HLA in healthy donors. This PCR relied on a set of 60 Vbeta primers and 13 Jbeta primers. Sequencing was performed with immunoSEQ multiplex PCR; in TCRdb, only in-frame clones are kept and a portion is missing. Among about 240,000 clones listed, roughly four fifths were seen once. What was sequenced was PBMCs. All receptors derive from a woman aged 55-70 years in good health and CMV-seropositive.

V gene TRBV7-3 combines with J gene TRBJ2-3, with TRBD1 matching over 8 bases. Per the germline V gene, CDR1 is SGHTA and CDR2 is FQGTGA. The V and J ends lost 3 bases and 5 bases, in that order; junction bases with no gene match: 4. This CDR3 spans 14 amino acids. This CDR3 is CASSLDRVRDTQYF. The CDR3 DNA reads as TGTGCCAGCAGCTTGGACAGGGTGAGAGATACGCAGTATTTT.

Concerning this clone itself: In the same sample, other DNA sequences code for this CDR3. The chain uses TRBV28 and TRBJ2-7; 11 bases fit TRBD1. This CDR3 spans 14 amino acids. J was trimmed by 4 bases and V by 4 bases; bases with no gene match: 3. Germline V CDR1 and CDR2: MDHEN, SYDVKM. DNA of the CDR3: TGTGCCAGCAGTTACGGGACAGGGGGGTACGAGCAGTACTTC. Its translation: CASSYGTGGYEQYF. Full variable domain (missing parts from reference TRBV28 and TRBJ2-7): DVKVTQSSRYLVKRTGEKVFLECVQDMDHENMFWYRQDPGLGLRLIYFSYDVKMKEKGDIPEGYSVSREKKERFSLILESASTNQTSMYLCASSYGTGGYEQYFGPGTRLTVT.

CDR3 protein: CASTGYVRSTEAFF. CDR3 nucleotide sequence: TGTGCCTCGACAGGGTATGTTAGGAGCACTGAAGCTTTCTTT. The rearrangement joins TRBV28 to TRBJ1-1; TRBD1 matches 7 bases. There are 14 residues in the CDR3. Germline CDR1 reads MDHEN; CDR2 reads SYDVKM. J was trimmed by 4 bases and V by 11 bases; bases with no gene match: 13.

The J gene is TRBJ1-2, the V gene TRBV6-1; 7 bases are a match to TRBD1. The CDR3 length is 13 residues. With 6 bases clipped from V and 2 bases from J, the junction kept 3 bases outside the gene matches. CDR1 is MNHNS, CDR2 SASEGT, per germline. In DNA, the CDR3 is TGTGCCAGCAGACAGGGGCAGAACTATGGCTACACCTTC. Translating it yields CASRQGQNYGYTF.

The rearrangement joins TRBV6-1 to TRBJ1-2; no clear D gene. CDR1 MNHNS and CDR2 SASEGT come from the germline V gene. V was pared by 6 bases and J by 4 bases, with 9 bases between. This CDR3 region has 12 residues. This CDR3 reads CASRRAGYGYTF. CDR3 nucleotides: TGTGCCAGCAGGAGGGCAGGCTATGGCTACACCTTC.

V usage is TRBV7-8 and J usage is TRBJ2-1, with a possible D match to TRBD2 (7 bases). V was cut by 5 bases and J by 6 bases, with 14 bases left in between. This CDR3 has 14 amino acids. In germline, CDR1 is SGHVS, CDR2 FQNEAQ. CDR3 in DNA: TGTGCCAGCAGCCCCCCTCGGGGGGCCAATGAGCAGTTCTTC. Its protein product is CASSPPRGANEQFF.

The rearrangement uses TRBV28 and TRBJ1-5; D perhaps matches TRBD1 (6 bases). With 5 bases removed from V and 2 bases from J, the gap between germline ends came to 16 bases. The length of the CDR3 is 16 residues. Germline values: CDR1 MDHEN, CDR2 SYDVKM. The CDR3 DNA follows: TGTGCCAGCAGTCCTACCTGGGACACTGGCAATCAGCCCCAGCATTTT. Translation gives CASSPTWDTGNQPQHF.

The V gene is TRBV6-1, the J gene TRBJ2-7; 8 bases agree with TRBD1. Trimming removed 7 bases from V and 3 bases from J; junction bases left unmatched: 11. The germline gives CDR1 MNHNS, CDR2 SASEGT. This CDR3 has 15 residues. CDR3 region: CASIMNWDRFYEQYF. CDR3 DNA sequence: TGTGCCAGCATCATGAATTGGGACAGGTTCTACGAGCAGTACTTC.

This clone was counted a few times. V gene TRBV2 combines with J gene TRBJ1-2; 7 nucleotides match TRBD1. J gave up 1 base and V 5 bases, and 4 bases lay outside the gene matches. Germline assignment: CDR1 SNHLY and CDR2 FYNNEI. The CDR3 is made up of 14 amino acids. CDR3 in DNA: TGTGCCAGCAGTTGGGACAGCCGTAACTATGGCTACACCTTC. Its protein is CASSWDSRNYGYTF.